These T cell receptor beta chains were read from a single sample in a study of OX40 agonist ivuxolimab in advanced cancers. The assay was immunoSEQ multiplex PCR, and TCRdb's table has in-frame clones only and misses some. The table has 72,000 or so clones, around 90% seen once. Material: CD4+ or CD8+ T cells sorted from blood, obtained in a trial of the OX40 agonist ivuxolimab. The receptors were sampled from an adult with an advanced solid tumor such as melanoma, head and neck, liver or kidney cancer. Each CDR3 is given with its conserved first and last residue. The order of the fields is D gene, V gene, CDR3 protein. D genes are given only for firm matches.

d_call: -; v_call: TRBV21-1; cdr3_aa: CASSKNYEQYF
d_call: -; v_call: TRBV5-1; cdr3_aa: CASSQEVSGNTIYF
d_call: -; v_call: TRBV6-1; cdr3_aa: CASKGPSSYNEQFF
d_call: TRBD1; v_call: TRBV7-7; cdr3_aa: CASSLEGQGHNEQFF
d_call: -; v_call: TRBV7-9; cdr3_aa: CASSVTGYEQYF
d_call: -; v_call: TRBV5-1; cdr3_aa: CASSLAAGVNTEAFF
d_call: -; v_call: TRBV19; cdr3_aa: CASIRGAGSGANVLTF
d_call: TRBD2; v_call: TRBV18; cdr3_aa: CASSGIAGDVEQYF
d_call: -; v_call: TRBV5-3; cdr3_aa: CARRPRRRYEQYF
d_call: -; v_call: TRBV6-1; cdr3_aa: CAILTGSSGANVLTF
d_call: -; v_call: TRBV6-1; cdr3_aa: CASSQGTYGYTF
d_call: TRBD1; v_call: TRBV15; cdr3_aa: CATSTQRGTGGKETQYF
d_call: -; v_call: TRBV19; cdr3_aa: CASSMDTPTDTQYF
d_call: -; v_call: TRBV21-1; cdr3_aa: CASSKGGGHSQPQHF
d_call: -; v_call: TRBV12-5; cdr3_aa: CASGLVLGGWGTGELFF
d_call: TRBD2; v_call: TRBV10-2; cdr3_aa: CASSESLAGGHEQYF
d_call: -; v_call: TRBV7-8; cdr3_aa: CASSSEGGPGSPQHF
d_call: -; v_call: TRBV7-2; cdr3_aa: CASSWGQNTEAFF
d_call: TRBD2; v_call: TRBV6-1; cdr3_aa: CASMGLAGPYEQYF
d_call: -; v_call: TRBV6-5; cdr3_aa: CASRRGNEKLFF
d_call: TRBD1; v_call: TRBV30; cdr3_aa: CAWSGGQVYQPQHF
d_call: -; v_call: TRBV18; cdr3_aa: CASSPPHSSYEQYF
d_call: -; v_call: TRBV28; cdr3_aa: CASSLIGRRNEKLFF
d_call: TRBD2; v_call: TRBV27; cdr3_aa: CASSRRLAGDPRAQYF
d_call: TRBD1; v_call: TRBV6-6; cdr3_aa: CASTRTGGHGYTF
d_call: -; v_call: TRBV28; cdr3_aa: CASSRGREKLFF
d_call: -; v_call: TRBV18; cdr3_aa: CASSPGQSEQYF
d_call: -; v_call: TRBV7-9; cdr3_aa: CASSSGTNYNEQFF
d_call: -; v_call: TRBV21-1; cdr3_aa: CASSKRRSGSGRTDTQYF
d_call: -; v_call: TRBV10-3; cdr3_aa: CAISGQKGQPQHF
d_call: -; v_call: TRBV7-9; cdr3_aa: CASSPTRSSGQYF
d_call: -; v_call: TRBV2; cdr3_aa: CASSATWSGELFF
d_call: TRBD2; v_call: TRBV5-6; cdr3_aa: CASSPRPGLAHYNEQFF
d_call: TRBD2; v_call: TRBV5-1; cdr3_aa: CASSIQAGGPYEQYF
d_call: TRBD1; v_call: TRBV6-4; cdr3_aa: CASSAEGQSAEAFF
d_call: TRBD1; v_call: TRBV18; cdr3_aa: CASSPGTGSTDTQYF
d_call: TRBD1; v_call: TRBV28; cdr3_aa: CASSLGTGVTEAFF
d_call: -; v_call: TRBV19; cdr3_aa: CASTANRASGANVLTF
d_call: TRBD1; v_call: TRBV9; cdr3_aa: CASSVGQGYNEQFF
d_call: -; v_call: TRBV30; cdr3_aa: CAWSVGGSDTQYF
d_call: -; v_call: TRBV4-1; cdr3_aa: CASSQTGTTYEQYF
d_call: TRBD2; v_call: TRBV6-1; cdr3_aa: CASSEGLAGGSYEQYF
d_call: TRBD1; v_call: TRBV6-5; cdr3_aa: CASRGQGAGEQYF
d_call: TRBD1; v_call: TRBV6-5; cdr3_aa: CASKRQGSFSYEQYF
d_call: TRBD2; v_call: TRBV6-1; cdr3_aa: CASSVRAGGVTDTQYF
d_call: -; v_call: TRBV7-8; cdr3_aa: CASTRLVGEERSPLHF
d_call: TRBD1; v_call: TRBV28; cdr3_aa: CASSPGQPIYQPQHF
d_call: -; v_call: TRBV5-1; cdr3_aa: CASSKLTQGRGYNEQFF
d_call: -; v_call: TRBV9; cdr3_aa: CASSPLGNTEAFF
d_call: -; v_call: TRBV19; cdr3_aa: CASTRMGARTGELFF
d_call: TRBD1; v_call: TRBV15; cdr3_aa: CATSREGQANTEAFF
d_call: -; v_call: TRBV19; cdr3_aa: CASESNYGYTF
d_call: -; v_call: TRBV4-2; cdr3_aa: CASSQVGGASGNTIYF
d_call: -; v_call: TRBV10-2; cdr3_aa: CASRLYNSPLHF
d_call: TRBD1; v_call: TRBV5-6; cdr3_aa: CASSPPGGTGGIYEQYF